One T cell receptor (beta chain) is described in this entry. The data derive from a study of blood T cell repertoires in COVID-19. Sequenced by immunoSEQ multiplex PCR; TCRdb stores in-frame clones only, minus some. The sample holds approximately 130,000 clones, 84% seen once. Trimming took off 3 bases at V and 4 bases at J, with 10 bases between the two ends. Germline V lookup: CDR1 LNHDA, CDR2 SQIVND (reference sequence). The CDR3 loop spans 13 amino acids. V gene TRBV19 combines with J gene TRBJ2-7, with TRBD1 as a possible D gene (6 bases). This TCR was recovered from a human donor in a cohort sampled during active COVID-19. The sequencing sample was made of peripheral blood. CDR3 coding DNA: TGTGCCAGTAGTATGGGGGCCACGTACGAGCAGTACTTC. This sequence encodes CASSMGATYEQYF.